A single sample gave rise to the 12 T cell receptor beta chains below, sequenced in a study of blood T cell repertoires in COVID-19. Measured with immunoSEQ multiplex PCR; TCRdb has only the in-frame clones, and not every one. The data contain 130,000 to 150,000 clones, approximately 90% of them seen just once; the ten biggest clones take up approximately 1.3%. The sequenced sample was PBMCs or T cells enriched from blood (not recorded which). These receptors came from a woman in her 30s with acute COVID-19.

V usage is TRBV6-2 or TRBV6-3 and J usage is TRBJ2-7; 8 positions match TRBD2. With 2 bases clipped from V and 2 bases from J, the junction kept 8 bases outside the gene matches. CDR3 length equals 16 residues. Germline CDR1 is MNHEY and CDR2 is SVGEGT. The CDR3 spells CASSYPSSGLTYEQYF. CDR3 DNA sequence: TGTGCCAGCAGTTACCCGTCTAGCGGGCTAACCTACGAGCAGTACTTC.

The CDR3 region has the DNA TGTGCCAGCAGTTACTCATCCACAGGGCCCTTCTTT. Its translation: CASSYSSTGPFF. The rearrangement links TRBV6-2 or TRBV6-3 to TRBJ1-1, with TRBD1 as a possible D gene (6 bases). Germline CDR1 is MNHEY and CDR2 is SVGEGT. The CDR3 has 12 amino acids. The V end lost 0 bases, the J end lost 14 bases, and 13 bases lay between the germline ends.

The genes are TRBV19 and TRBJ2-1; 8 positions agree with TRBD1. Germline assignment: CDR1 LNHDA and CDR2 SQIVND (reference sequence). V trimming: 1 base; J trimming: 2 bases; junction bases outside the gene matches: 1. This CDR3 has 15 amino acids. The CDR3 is CASSIGQGTYNEQFF. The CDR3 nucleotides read TGTGCCAGTAGTATAGGACAGGGGACCTACAATGAGCAGTTCTTC.

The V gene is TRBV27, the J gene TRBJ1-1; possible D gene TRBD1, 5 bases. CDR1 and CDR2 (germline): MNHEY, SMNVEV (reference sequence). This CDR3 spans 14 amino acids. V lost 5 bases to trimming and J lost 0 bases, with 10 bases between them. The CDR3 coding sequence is TGTGCCAGCAGTCCCCGACAGTTGAACACTGAAGCTTTCTTT. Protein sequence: CASSPRQLNTEAFF.

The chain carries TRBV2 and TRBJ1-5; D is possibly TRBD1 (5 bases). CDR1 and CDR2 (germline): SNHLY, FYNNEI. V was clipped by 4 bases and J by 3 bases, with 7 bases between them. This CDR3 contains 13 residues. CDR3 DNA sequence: TGTGCCAGCAGTGGCAGGGACAATCAGCCCCAGCATTTT. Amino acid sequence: CASSGRDNQPQHF.

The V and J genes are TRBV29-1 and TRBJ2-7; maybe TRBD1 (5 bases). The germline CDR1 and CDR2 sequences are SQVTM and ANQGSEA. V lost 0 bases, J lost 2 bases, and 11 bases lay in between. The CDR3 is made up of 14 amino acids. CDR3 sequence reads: CSVEDRVPPYEQYF. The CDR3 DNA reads TGCAGCGTTGAAGACAGGGTGCCCCCCTACGAGCAGTACTTC.

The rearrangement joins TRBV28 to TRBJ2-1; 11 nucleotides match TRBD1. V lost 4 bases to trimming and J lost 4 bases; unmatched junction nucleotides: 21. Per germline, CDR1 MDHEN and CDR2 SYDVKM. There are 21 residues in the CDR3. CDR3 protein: CASSSGQGAWVAGEIYNEQFF. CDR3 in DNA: TGTGCCAGCAGTTCAGGACAGGGGGCGTGGGTAGCGGGAGAGATTTACAATGAGCAGTTCTTC.

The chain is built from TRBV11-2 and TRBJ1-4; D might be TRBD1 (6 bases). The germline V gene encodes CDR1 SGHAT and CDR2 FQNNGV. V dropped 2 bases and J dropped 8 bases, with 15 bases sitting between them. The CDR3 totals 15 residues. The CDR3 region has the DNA TGTGCCAGCAGCTTATCTGGCAGGGGAGACGAAAAACTGTTTTTT. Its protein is CASSLSGRGDEKLFF.

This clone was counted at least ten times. The CDR3 DNA reads TGTGCCAGTATCGCAGGGGGAGGCTCTGAAGCTTTCTTT. Its protein is CASIAGGGSEAFF. This rearrangement joins TRBV19 to TRBJ1-1; 7 nucleotides align to TRBD1. After removal of 7 bases from V and 6 bases from J, the junction contained 8 bases not matched to a gene. Germline-derived CDR1 and CDR2 are LNHDA and SQIVND (reference sequence). The CDR3 totals 13 residues.

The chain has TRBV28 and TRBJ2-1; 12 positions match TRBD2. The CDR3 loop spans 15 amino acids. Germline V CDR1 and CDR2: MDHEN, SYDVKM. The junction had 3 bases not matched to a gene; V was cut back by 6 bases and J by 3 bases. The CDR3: CASSRTSGIYNEQFF. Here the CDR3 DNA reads TGTGCCAGCAGCCGGACTAGCGGGATCTACAATGAGCAGTTCTTC.

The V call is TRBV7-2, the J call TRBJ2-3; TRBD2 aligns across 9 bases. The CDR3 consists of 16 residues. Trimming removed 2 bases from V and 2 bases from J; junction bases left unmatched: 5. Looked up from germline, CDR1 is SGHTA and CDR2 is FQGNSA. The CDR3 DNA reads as TGTGCCAGCAGCTTAAAGGGCGGGAGGGTCACAGATACGCAGTATTTT. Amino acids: CASSLKGGRVTDTQYF.

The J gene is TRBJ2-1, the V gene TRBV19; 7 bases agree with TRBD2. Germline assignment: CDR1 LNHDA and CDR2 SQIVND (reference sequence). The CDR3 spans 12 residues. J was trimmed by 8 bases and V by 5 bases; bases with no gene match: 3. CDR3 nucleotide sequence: TGTGCCAGTAGTTTCCGGGGGGATGAGCAGTTCTTC. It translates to CASSFRGDEQFF.